This T cell receptor beta chain was found in a study of shared clonotypes between healthy human individuals. The data were produced by immunoSEQ multiplex PCR, yet TCRdb's version contains in-frame clones alone and is incomplete. In the table there are over a million clones, 75% to 85% of which are singletons. This clone was counted once. The antigen is undetermined. CDR1 is SGHRS and CDR2 is YFSETQ in the germline V gene. The CDR3 totals 17 residues. The J segment lost 6 bases and the V segment lost 7 bases, leaving 17 bases of the junction unmatched. Study observations and caveats: Researchers found naive subsets generally carried larger estimated richness than memory subsets.

The clonotype was recovered from a man between 18 and 35 years old in good health. Some clones in this sample may be carry-over from other donors' samples. The chain is built from TRBV5-1 and TRBJ1-4; 8 bases align to TRBD1. Sequencing was carried out using memory CD4+ T cells from PBMCs. Subset indicated: CD45RA-negative fraction. This CDR3 is CASQLKPRQGQDEKLFF. DNA for the CDR3: TGCGCCAGCCAACTAAAACCAAGACAGGGGCAAGATGAAAAACTGTTTTTT.